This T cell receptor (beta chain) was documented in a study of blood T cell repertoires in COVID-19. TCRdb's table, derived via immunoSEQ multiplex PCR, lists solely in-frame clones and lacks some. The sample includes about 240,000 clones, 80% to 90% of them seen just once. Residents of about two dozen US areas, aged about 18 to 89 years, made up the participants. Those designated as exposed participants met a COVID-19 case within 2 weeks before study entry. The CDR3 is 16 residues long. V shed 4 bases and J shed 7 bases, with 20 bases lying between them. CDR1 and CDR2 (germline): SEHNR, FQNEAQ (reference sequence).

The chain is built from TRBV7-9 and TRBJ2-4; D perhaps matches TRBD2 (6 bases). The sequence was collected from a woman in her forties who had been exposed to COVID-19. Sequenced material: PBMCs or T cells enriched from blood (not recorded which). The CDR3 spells CASSSAAQKAGNIQYF. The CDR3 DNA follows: TGTGCCAGCAGCTCCGCCGCGCAGAAGGCGGGGAACATTCAGTACTTC.